These 29 T cell receptor beta chains came from one sample sequenced in a study of control samples from healthy donors and cancer patients. Repertoires were generated with immunoSEQ multiplex PCR, while TCRdb's copy carries only in-frame clones and drops some. The sample yields about 130,000 clones, roughly 87% seen once. Sequences were obtained from blood. The receptors come from a man between 18 and 29 years old in good health.

The genes are TRBV7-2 and TRBJ1-5, with D uncertain. The ends were cut back, 1 base at V and 4 bases at J, with 11 bases in the middle. Germline values: CDR1 SGHTA, CDR2 FQGNSA. The CDR3 has 15 residues. The CDR3 spells CASSLVAFWNQPQHF. In DNA, the CDR3 is TGTGCCAGCAGCTTAGTGGCTTTCTGGAATCAGCCCCAGCATTTT.

This clone was detected only a few times. The rearrangement links TRBV7-9 to TRBJ2-7, with 11 bases that match TRBD1. The junction had 4 bases not matched to a gene; V was cut back by 7 bases and J by 2 bases. Germline V gene sequence: CDR1 SEHNR, CDR2 FQNEAQ (reference sequence). This CDR3 is 14 amino acids long. The CDR3 sequence is CASTGTGGTYEQYF. The CDR3 bases are TGTGCCAGCACCGGGACAGGGGGAACCTACGAGCAGTACTTC.

This chain joins TRBV9 and TRBJ1-3, with unresolved D. From germline, CDR1 is SGDLS and CDR2 YYNGEE. V was pared by 4 bases and J by 4 bases, with 15 bases between. This CDR3 region has 15 residues. CDR3 sequence: CASSSDELGGNTIYF. CDR3 bases: TGTGCCAGCAGCTCAGACGAGCTAGGGGGAAACACCATATATTTT.

V gene TRBV2 combines with J gene TRBJ1-4; a possible D gene is TRBD1 (5 bases). This CDR3 is 13 amino acids long. Germline V lookup: CDR1 SNHLY, CDR2 FYNNEI. Trimming took 8 bases from V and 4 from J, leaving 11 bases between them. The CDR3 DNA reads as TGTGCCAGCGGACGGGGGTTTAATGAAAAACTGTTTTTT. Protein sequence: CASGRGFNEKLFF.

The chain uses TRBV12-3 or TRBV12-4 and TRBJ2-7; a weak D match, TRBD2 (6 bases). The CDR3 has 13 amino acids. V was cut by 7 bases and J by 0 bases, with 10 bases left in between. Here the CDR3 DNA reads TGTGCCAGCACCGGGGGAGCCTCCTACGAGCAGTACTTC. Translating it yields CASTGGASYEQYF.

The V and J genes are TRBV29-1 and TRBJ2-7, with D tentatively TRBD2 (6 bases). Germline V gene lookup returns CDR1 SQVTM and CDR2 ANQGSEA. The CDR3 totals 17 residues. The V gene lost 2 bases and the J gene lost 4 bases, with 24 bases spanning the gap. The CDR3 nucleotides read TGCAGCGTTGAAAAAGGGTCGCAGTGGAAGGAGGGGTACGAGCAGTACTTC. This translates into CSVEKGSQWKEGYEQYF.

This clone has just a few counts. This chain joins TRBV7-9 and TRBJ2-7; D is ambiguous. V lost 4 bases and J lost 6, with 16 bases in between. The CDR3 has 14 amino acids. The germline V gene has CDR1 SEHNR and CDR2 FQNEAQ (reference sequence). DNA for the CDR3: TGTGCCAGCAGCTCACCCCGGGCGGCCGGCGAGCAGTACTTC. Its translation is CASSSPRAAGEQYF. The full variable domain, completed using reference TRBV7-9 and TRBJ2-7, is DTGVSQNPRHKITKRGQNVTFRCDPISEHNRLYWYRQTLGQGPEFLTYFQNEAQLEKSRLLSDRFSAERPKGSFSTLEIQRTEQGDSAMYLCASSSPRAAGEQYFGPGTRLTVT.

This CDR3 reads CASSLRQGATEAFF. The CDR3 DNA reads TGTGCCAGCAGCCTAAGACAGGGGGCCACTGAAGCTTTCTTT. The V and J genes are TRBV3-1 (or the pseudogene TRBV3-2) and TRBJ1-1; TRBD1 aligns across 10 bases. This CDR3 has 14 amino acids. Looked up from germline, CDR1 is LGHDT and CDR2 is YNNKEL (reference sequence). With 4 bases clipped from V and 4 bases from J, the junction kept 3 bases outside the gene matches.

V usage is TRBV19 and J usage is TRBJ1-2, with no clear D. Germline assignment: CDR1 LNHDA and CDR2 SQIVND (reference sequence). Deletions cut 7 bases from V and 0 bases from J, with 12 bases between. The CDR3 runs 14 residues. This CDR3 is CASKKDGANYGYTF. CDR3 bases: TGTGCCAGTAAAAAGGACGGAGCTAACTATGGCTACACCTTC.

This chain joins TRBV7-9 and TRBJ2-7, with D perhaps matching TRBD1 (6 bases). Trimming pared 5 bases from V and 3 bases from J, leaving 17 bases between. Germline CDR1 SEHNR, CDR2 FQNEAQ (reference sequence). The CDR3 sequence is 15 residues long. CDR3 nucleotides: TGTGCCAGCAGCCCGCCCGGGACACTTCTCTACGAGCAGTACTTC. Protein: CASSPPGTLLYEQYF.

The chain uses TRBV9 and TRBJ1-1; a weak D match, TRBD1 (5 bases). The V end lost 4 bases, the J end lost 1 base, and 11 bases lay between the germline ends. This CDR3 is built from 14 residues. Germline CDR1 reads SGDLS; CDR2 reads YYNGEE. The chain's CDR3 is CASSHDGGNTEAFF. The CDR3 coding sequence is TGTGCCAGCAGCCACGACGGGGGGAACACTGAAGCTTTCTTT.

This clone was found once. V gene TRBV5-1 combines with J gene TRBJ2-5; 9 bases match TRBD1. The V gene end was trimmed by 0 bases and the J gene end by 9 bases; junction bases not matched to a gene: 9. CDR3 length: 15 residues. CDR1 and CDR2 from the germline V gene are SGHRS and YFSETQ. The CDR3 DNA reads as TGCGCCAGCAGCTTGGTTACAGGGGGCCCCCATGCCCAGTACTTC. Translating gives CASSLVTGGPHAQYF.

This clone was seen a few times. This chain connects TRBV4-3 to TRBJ2-7; 7 nucleotides line up with TRBD2. V trimming: 3 bases; J trimming: 5 bases; junction bases outside the gene matches: 10. The CDR3 is 15 amino acids. Germline CDR1 reads LGHNA; CDR2 reads YSLEER. The CDR3 loop reads CASSQGSGWRDEQYF. CDR3 in DNA: TGCGCCAGCAGCCAGGGTAGCGGGTGGAGGGACGAGCAGTACTTC.

The rearrangement joins TRBV6-1 to TRBJ1-2; possible D gene TRBD1, 6 bases. V dropped 3 bases and J dropped 7 bases, with 15 bases sitting between them. Germline V gene lookup returns CDR1 MNHNS and CDR2 SASEGT. The CDR3 has 14 amino acids. The DNA of the CDR3 is TGTGCCAGCAGTGAGGCGGGGGGCGCGTCTGGCTACACCTTC. It encodes CASSEAGGASGYTF.

The chain is built from TRBV11-2 and TRBJ1-5; D remains unclear. The CDR3 totals 14 residues. V was cut by 1 base and J by 4 bases, with 8 bases left in between. Looked up from germline, CDR1 is SGHAT and CDR2 is FQNNGV. The chain's CDR3 is CASSLGQQNQPQHF. For the CDR3, the DNA is TGTGCCAGCAGCTTAGGGCAGCAGAATCAGCCCCAGCATTTT.

This rearrangement joins TRBV21-1 to TRBJ2-6; the table's TRBD1 call for D was not verified on the DNA. TRBV21-1 is marked as a pseudogene. The CDR3 contains 16 residues. Written as DNA, the CDR3 is TGTGCCAGCAGCATATGGGCAGGGGCTGGGGCCAACGTCCTGACTTTC. This codes for CASSIWAGAGANVLTF.

The rearrangement links TRBV4-2 to TRBJ2-7, with TRBD1 matching 11 bases. After removal of 1 base from V and 3 bases from J, the junction contained 5 bases not matched to a gene. CDR1 LGHNA and CDR2 YNFKEQ come from the germline V gene. CDR3 length equals 16 residues. The DNA for the CDR3 is TGTGCCAGCAGCCAAGCGGGGACAGGGGGTTTCTACGAGCAGTACTTC. It encodes CASSQAGTGGFYEQYF.

The CDR3 region is CAISETRAQDTGELFF. The DNA for the CDR3 is TGTGCCATCAGTGAGACGAGGGCGCAGGACACCGGGGAGCTGTTTTTT. The rearrangement joins TRBV10-3 to TRBJ2-2; possibly TRBD2 for D (5 bases). Germline V CDR1 and CDR2: ENHRY, SYGVKD. The germline V and J ends were trimmed by 2 bases and 3 bases, with 13 bases remaining between them. The CDR3 runs 16 residues.

The rearrangement joins TRBV27 to TRBJ1-1; 7 bases fit TRBD1. The junction had 6 bases not matched to a gene; V was cut back by 0 bases and J by 5 bases. The length of the CDR3 is 15 residues. CDR1 MNHEY and CDR2 SMNVEV come from the germline V gene (reference sequence). CDR3 sequence reads: CASSLSVSGGTEAFF. The DNA for the CDR3 is TGTGCCAGCAGTTTATCGGTCTCAGGGGGAACTGAAGCTTTCTTT.

This clone was seen only a few times. The rearrangement links TRBV14 to TRBJ1-1; D remains unclear. V shed 3 bases and J shed 4 bases, with 12 bases lying between them. The CDR3 is made up of 14 amino acids. Germline values: CDR1 SGHDN, CDR2 FVKESK. In DNA form, the CDR3 reads TGTGCCAGCAGCCATGAGATATGGGGCACTGAAGCTTTCTTT. It is translated as CASSHEIWGTEAFF. Complete variable domain (other parts from reference TRBV14 and TRBJ1-1): EAGVTQFPSHSVIEKGQTVTLRCDPISGHDNLYWYRRVMGKEIKFLLHFVKESKQDESGMPNNRFLAERTGGTYSTLKVQPAELEDSGVYFCASSHEIWGTEAFFGQGTRLTVV.

This chain links TRBV4-1 with TRBJ2-1; 7 bases are shared with TRBD2. Germline lookup yields CDR1 MGHRA and CDR2 YSYEKL. CDR3 length: 13 residues. V lost 5 bases to trimming and J lost 9 bases; unmatched junction nucleotides: 7. The CDR3: CASSVLAWGEQFF. The CDR3 nucleotides read TGCGCCAGCAGCGTACTAGCGTGGGGTGAGCAGTTCTTC.

The V gene is TRBV7-9, the J gene TRBJ1-4; D may be TRBD1 (6 bases). Trimming shortened V by 1 base and J by 3 bases, and 9 bases separated the two germline ends. Germline assignment: CDR1 SEHNR and CDR2 FQNEAQ (reference sequence). The CDR3 sequence is 15 residues long. The CDR3 protein is CASSLEGHSNEKLFF. In DNA, the CDR3 is TGTGCCAGCAGCTTAGAGGGACACTCTAATGAAAAACTGTTTTTT.

The CDR3 DNA sequence: TGTGCCAGCAGCGGACAAGCGGCCCACCCCTACGAGCAGTACTTC. Amino acids: CASSGQAAHPYEQYF. The chain joins TRBV7-9 to TRBJ2-7; D could derive from TRBD1 or TRBD2 (5 bases each). Germline CDR1 is SEHNR and CDR2 is FQNEAQ (reference sequence). The CDR3 totals 15 residues. V was cut by 5 bases and J by 2 bases, with 16 bases left in between. Full variable domain (rest looked up from reference TRBV7-9 and TRBJ2-7): DTGVSQNPRHKITKRGQNVTFRCDPISEHNRLYWYRQTLGQGPEFLTYFQNEAQLEKSRLLSDRFSAERPKGSFSTLEIQRTEQGDSAMYLCASSGQAAHPYEQYFGPGTRLTVT.

The chain recombines TRBV7-2 with TRBJ1-6, with D perhaps matching TRBD1 (5 bases). Germline CDR1 is SGHTA and CDR2 is FQGNSA. Between the trimmed V and J ends, which lost 3 bases and 7 bases, there was a span of 10 bases. This CDR3 region has 14 residues. The CDR3 loop reads CASSLRGGNSPLHF. CDR3 DNA sequence: TGTGCCAGCAGCTTGAGGGGTGGGAATTCACCCCTCCACTTT.

The chain combines TRBV11-3 with TRBJ2-7; D may be TRBD1 or TRBD2 (5 bases each). Trimming left V 0 bases short and J 7 bases short, with 19 bases between. Germline lookup yields CDR1 SGHNT and CDR2 YENEEA. The CDR3 consists of 16 residues. The CDR3 protein is CASSLEGPPRSGEQYF. As DNA, the CDR3 is TGTGCCAGCAGCTTAGAGGGACCCCCAAGATCAGGAGAGCAGTACTTC.

The chain has TRBV7-3 and TRBJ2-2; no clear D. This CDR3 is built from 15 residues. Germline CDR1 and CDR2: SGHTA and FQGTGA. V was cut by 2 bases and J by 6 bases, with 13 bases left in between. The CDR3: CASSLPSRTPGELFF. The CDR3 DNA reads as TGTGCCAGCAGCTTACCTTCACGGACGCCCGGGGAGCTGTTTTTT.

This clone appeared a single time. V gene TRBV18 combines with J gene TRBJ1-1; D is uncertain. V dropped 4 bases and J dropped 1 base, with 7 bases sitting between them. The CDR3 extends over 13 amino acids. Germline CDR1 reads KGHSH; CDR2 reads LQKENI. As DNA, the CDR3 is TGTGCCAGCTCACTATCAGGGAACACTGAAGCTTTCTTT. Its translation is CASSLSGNTEAFF.

The chain joins TRBV7-9 to TRBJ2-1, with 14 nucleotides matching TRBD2. The CDR3 has 18 residues. CDR1 and CDR2 from the germline V gene are SEHNR and FQNEAQ (reference sequence). After removal of 5 bases from V and 10 bases from J, the junction contained 16 bases not matched to a gene. The CDR3 loop is CASSTRTGTSGGSGEQFF. The CDR3 coding sequence is TGTGCCAGCAGCACCAGGACCGGGACTAGCGGGGGAAGTGGGGAGCAGTTCTTC. The whole variable domain, filled in from reference TRBV7-9 and TRBJ2-1, reads DTGVSQNPRHKITKRGQNVTFRCDPISEHNRLYWYRQTLGQGPEFLTYFQNEAQLEKSRLLSDRFSAERPKGSFSTLEIQRTEQGDSAMYLCASSTRTGTSGGSGEQFFGPGTRLTVL.

As regards this clone: Other nucleotide sequences from this sample produce the same CDR3. V gene TRBV12-3 or TRBV12-4 combines with J gene TRBJ1-1, with D uncertain. The V and J ends lost 1 base and 6 bases respectively, with 9 bases between them. The CDR3 contains 13 residues. In nucleotides, the CDR3 is TGTGCCAGCAGTTTAGACAGCACCTCTGAAGCTTTCTTT. This gives the protein CASSLDSTSEAFF.